The 8 T cell receptor beta chains reported below all come from one sample, sequenced in a study of T cells in Graves' hyperthyroidism and ophthalmopathy. Regions amplified from RNA transcripts were the TCR beta CDR3 regions. First-round RT-PCR targeting the TCR CDR3 was performed with the HTBI primer set. One entry per CDR3 protein results from TCRdb running MiXCR on the multiplex PCR reads. The table lists approximately 260,000 distinct CDR3 sequences, roughly 15% of them singletons. Input material: blood. These receptors all stem from a woman in her 50s with Graves' hyperthyroidism that later progressed to Graves' ophthalmopathy.

This clonotype was seen repeatedly, ten times or more. This CDR3 reads CASRARGYTF. The CDR3 coding sequence is TGTGCCAGCAGGGCAAGGGGCTACACCTTC. The chain combines TRBV2 with TRBJ1-2; D gene unclear. V was clipped by 6 bases and J by 8 bases, with 7 bases between them. The CDR3 is 10 amino acids. CDR1 and CDR2 (germline): SNHLY, FYNNEI.

Concerning this clonotype itself: The CDR3 does not end in the conserved phenylalanine or tryptophan, so this is likely a read error. The chain recombines TRBV18 with TRBJ2-3; the D gene is possibly TRBD1 (5 bases). The CDR3 sequence is 15 residues long. Germline V gene data show CDR1 as KGHSH and CDR2 as LQKENI. CDR3 loop: CASSPFQGNGDTQYI. Written as DNA, the CDR3 is TGCGCCAGCTCACCATTTCAGGGCAATGGAGATACGCAGTATATT.

This clonotype was picked up many times. CDR3 residues: CASRGTSSRTGELFF. The CDR3 DNA sequence: TGTGCCAGCAGGGGGACTTCCTCGAGGACCGGGGAGCTGTTTTTT. This chain links TRBV7-3 with TRBJ2-2; TRBD2 is a possible D gene (6 bases). The germline gives CDR1 SGHTA, CDR2 FQGTGA. The CDR3 is 15 amino acids. Trimming cost V 6 bases and J 5 bases, with 16 bases left between them.

Worth noting for this clonotype: This clone may be a read error of a much larger clone one base away. The chain recombines TRBV27 with TRBJ2-1; no clear D gene. Germline V gives CDR1 MNHEY, CDR2 SMNVEV (reference sequence). This CDR3 has 12 amino acids. V was clipped by 6 bases and J by 12 bases, with 15 bases between them. In nucleotides, the CDR3 is TGTGCCAGCAGCCCTCATTTGGCGTCGCAGTTCTTC. Its protein product is CASSPHLASQFF.

On this clonotype itself: At one of its ends the junction is not consistent with the germline gene, which may arise from a read error. J is TRBJ2-1 and V is TRBV11-2; 7 bases are a match to TRBD1. The CDR3 spans 16 residues. CDR1 is SGHAT, CDR2 FQNNGV, per germline. The CDR3 DNA sequence: TGTGCCAGCAGCTTAAACTCCGAGACAGGGTACAATAAGCAGTTCTTC. Its translation: CASSLNSETGYNKQFF.

This clonotype has ten or more counts. This chain links TRBV4-1 with TRBJ2-1, with 8 bases that match TRBD2. CDR1 and CDR2 (germline): MGHRA, YSYEKL. The V and J ends lost 2 bases and 8 bases, in that order; junction bases with no gene match: 2. CDR3 length equals 13 residues. The CDR3 protein is CASSQKAGDEQFF. For the CDR3, the DNA is TGCGCCAGCAGCCAAAAAGCGGGAGATGAGCAGTTCTTC.

This clonotype was seen many times. The rearrangement links TRBV9 to TRBJ2-3; maybe TRBD1 (6 bases). V was trimmed by 0 bases and J by 2 bases, leaving 10 bases between them. The germline CDR1 and CDR2 sequences are SGDLS and YYNGEE. The CDR3 consists of 15 residues. CDR3 region: CASSVGGQITDTQYF. The CDR3 DNA sequence: TGTGCCAGCAGCGTAGGGGGACAAATCACAGATACGCAGTATTTT.

This clonotype has at least ten counts. V and J are TRBV7-2 and TRBJ2-7; D possibly corresponds to TRBD2 (6 bases). V gave up 5 bases and J gave up 1 base, with 21 bases separating them. This CDR3 spans 17 amino acids. Germline V gene sequence: CDR1 SGHTA, CDR2 FQGNSA. The CDR3 loop reads CASSPRAAGYGSYEQYF. Written as DNA, the CDR3 is TGTGCCAGCAGCCCCAGGGCAGCGGGCTACGGTTCCTACGAGCAGTACTTC.